Shown below are 28 T cell receptor beta chains from a single sample sequenced in a study of blood T cells in healthy people across ages. The authors ran a second PCR of 7 to 11 cycles using a sample-barcoded 5' primer and a J-beta primer mix. MiXCR, applied by TCRdb to the 5' RACE reads, yields one record per CDR3 protein. The sample carries 2 million or so distinct CDR3 sequences, roughly 49% recorded once. Source material: blood. These TCRs come from a woman in her thirties or forties in good health.

This rearrangement joins TRBV28 to TRBJ1-2; 7 bases are shared with TRBD1. This CDR3 has 15 residues. The germline CDR1 and CDR2 sequences are MDHEN and SYDVKM. J was trimmed by 4 bases and V by 6 bases; bases with no gene match: 11. CDR3 in DNA: TGTGCCAGCAGCTTTAGCTGGACAGGCAGCTATGGCTACACCTTC. Protein product: CASSFSWTGSYGYTF.

The chain couples TRBV7-2 to TRBJ2-3, with TRBD1 as a possible D gene (5 bases). V dropped 5 bases and J dropped 3 bases, with 15 bases sitting between them. The germline gives CDR1 SGHTA, CDR2 FQGNSA. This CDR3 spans 15 amino acids. Here the CDR3 DNA reads TGTGCCAGCAGCCTAGGGGTCGGAGATACAGATACGCAGTATTTT. Translation gives CASSLGVGDTDTQYF.

The chain joins TRBV11-2 to TRBJ2-7; 7 bases fit TRBD2. The CDR3 totals 15 residues. Germline lookup yields CDR1 SGHAT and CDR2 FQNNGV. The trim removed 3 bases at V and 0 bases at J, leaving 5 bases unmatched. CDR3 sequence (DNA): TGTGCCAGCAGCTTTCCTAGCGGTAGCTCCTACGAGCAGTACTTC. It encodes CASSFPSGSSYEQYF.

A few counts support this clonotype. CDR3 protein: CASSQEFSWSYNEQFF. CDR3 DNA sequence: TGTGCCAGCAGCCAAGAATTTAGCTGGTCCTACAATGAGCAGTTCTTC. The genes are TRBV14 and TRBJ2-1, with D uncertain. The CDR3 sequence is 16 residues long. Germline assignment: CDR1 SGHDN and CDR2 FVKESK. Deletions cut 0 bases from V and 1 base from J, with 10 bases between.

The V call is TRBV20-1, the J call TRBJ2-5, with 8 bases lining up with TRBD1. J gave up 5 bases and V 0 bases, and 14 bases lay outside the gene matches. The CDR3 consists of 17 residues. The V gene's germline CDR1 is DFQATT and CDR2 SNEGSKA (reference sequence). CDR3 residues: CSARDFLDRGYWETQYF. CDR3 sequence (DNA): TGCAGTGCTAGAGATTTCCTTGACAGGGGATACTGGGAGACCCAGTACTTC.

Only one count was recorded for this clonotype. The chain carries TRBV28 and TRBJ2-5; no reliable D call. Deletions cut 5 bases from V and 5 bases from J, with 12 bases between. The CDR3 is made up of 13 amino acids. Germline lookup yields CDR1 MDHEN and CDR2 SYDVKM. CDR3 sequence: CASSPSEVETQYF. The CDR3 DNA reads TGTGCCAGCAGTCCCAGCGAGGTGGAGACCCAGTACTTC.

V gene TRBV6-1 combines with J gene TRBJ1-6, with 7 bases aligning to TRBD1. The trim removed 2 bases at V and 8 bases at J, leaving 12 bases unmatched. The CDR3 spans 17 residues. From germline, CDR1 is MNHNS and CDR2 SASEGT. Here the CDR3 DNA reads TGTGCCAGCAGTGAACCGGGCAGGGGGAAAAAGGATTCACCCCTCCACTTT. Its protein is CASSEPGRGKKDSPLHF.

This chain joins TRBV7-2 and TRBJ2-3; 7 bases agree with TRBD2. CDR3 length equals 18 residues. With 5 bases clipped from V and 2 bases from J, the junction kept 16 bases outside the gene matches. Germline loops: CDR1 SGHTA, CDR2 FQGNSA. The CDR3, as DNA: TGTGCCAGCAGCCGGTTAAGGGGATCGGGGGGAAACACAGATACGCAGTATTTT. Protein product: CASSRLRGSGGNTDTQYF.

The V gene is TRBV5-1, the J gene TRBJ2-1; D call uncertain. Trimming pared 5 bases from V and 0 bases from J, leaving 15 bases between. CDR3 size: 16 residues. CDR1 and CDR2 (germline): SGHRS, YFSETQ. CDR3 sequence reads: CASRELGSNSYNEQFF. The CDR3 DNA is TGCGCCAGCAGGGAGCTGGGTTCAAACTCCTACAATGAGCAGTTCTTC. The whole variable domain, remainder taken from reference TRBV5-1 and TRBJ2-1, is KAGVTQTPRYLIKTRGQQVTLSCSPISGHRSVSWYQQTPGQGLQFLFEYFSETQRNKGNFPGRFSGRQFSNSRSEMNVSTLELGDSALYLCASRELGSNSYNEQFFGPGTRLTVL.

This clonotype was detected a few times. This chain uses TRBV20-1 with TRBJ2-5, with D maybe TRBD2 (6 bases). The CDR3 runs 18 residues. Between the trimmed V and J ends, which lost 0 bases and 1 base, there was a span of 21 bases. Germline V CDR1 and CDR2: DFQATT, SNEGSKA (reference sequence). CDR3 sequence (DNA): TGCAGTGCTAGAGATCCCTGGCGAGCGGGTCAGGCCCAAGAGACCCAGTACTTC. This codes for CSARDPWRAGQAQETQYF.

The chain recombines TRBV6-5 with TRBJ2-1; D may match TRBD1 or TRBD2 (5 bases each). The germline V gene encodes CDR1 MNHEY and CDR2 SVGAGI. This CDR3 region has 16 residues. The V end lost 0 bases, the J end lost 4 bases, and 13 bases lay between the germline ends. The CDR3 DNA sequence: TGTGCCAGCAGTTACTCGGGACGAAATCCGTACAATGAGCAGTTCTTC. Translation gives CASSYSGRNPYNEQFF.

This clonotype was counted between two and nine times. The rearrangement uses TRBV27 and TRBJ2-7; 7 bases map to TRBD1. Germline CDR1 and CDR2: MNHEY and SMNVEV (reference sequence). CDR3 length equals 14 residues. With 6 bases clipped from V and 0 bases from J, the junction kept 5 bases outside the gene matches. The CDR3 reads CASSGTASSYEQYF. CDR3 in DNA: TGTGCCAGCAGCGGGACAGCGAGCTCCTACGAGCAGTACTTC.

This clonotype was detected a few times. The rearrangement links TRBV28 to TRBJ2-1; the match to TRBD1 covers 8 bases. The CDR3 has 15 amino acids. The germline gives CDR1 MDHEN, CDR2 SYDVKM. The J segment lost 4 bases and the V segment lost 7 bases, leaving 9 bases of the junction unmatched. The CDR3 loop is CASTTPGQVYNEQFF. CDR3 coding DNA: TGTGCCAGCACTACCCCGGGACAGGTATACAATGAGCAGTTCTTC. Full variable domain (missing parts from reference TRBV28 and TRBJ2-1): DVKVTQSSRYLVKRTGEKVFLECVQDMDHENMFWYRQDPGLGLRLIYFSYDVKMKEKGDIPEGYSVSREKKERFSLILESASTNQTSMYLCASTTPGQVYNEQFFGPGTRLTVL.

This clonotype was recorded a few times. This chain links TRBV20-1 with TRBJ2-3; 10 nucleotides align to TRBD2. V lost 3 bases to trimming and J lost 6 bases; unmatched junction nucleotides: 6. The CDR3 runs to 14 residues. The germline V gene has CDR1 DFQATT and CDR2 SNEGSKA (reference sequence). As DNA, the CDR3 is TGCAGTGCTAGCAAGCGGGGGGGCCAGGATACGCAGTATTTT. Its translation: CSASKRGGQDTQYF.

V and J are TRBV11-2 and TRBJ2-3, with 9 bases identical to TRBD2. The germline CDR1 and CDR2 sequences are SGHAT and FQNNGV. V trimming: 5 bases; J trimming: 11 bases; junction bases outside the gene matches: 11. This CDR3 is 14 amino acids long. The CDR3 sequence is CASSPRLAGTMQYF. The CDR3 nucleotides are TGTGCCAGCAGCCCCCGTCTAGCGGGGACGATGCAGTATTTT.

CDR3 loop: CASSFLPTDTQYF. Written as DNA, the CDR3 is TGTGCCAGCAGTTTTCTACCGACAGATACGCAGTATTTT. The V gene is TRBV6-4, the J gene TRBJ2-3; D is undetermined. The germline V gene encodes CDR1 MRHNA and CDR2 SNTAGT. The CDR3 is 13 residues long. V was clipped by 5 bases and J by 3 bases, with 9 bases between them.

This clonotype was found a few times. This rearrangement joins TRBV3-1 to TRBJ2-1; TRBD2 matches 7 bases. Germline loops: CDR1 LGHDT, CDR2 YNNKEL (reference sequence). This CDR3 spans 15 amino acids. With 1 base clipped from V and 8 bases from J, the junction kept 8 bases outside the gene matches. CDR3 bases: TGTGCCAGCAGCCAAGCTGGGGGGGAAGGCTATGAGCAGTTCTTC. Translating gives CASSQAGGEGYEQFF.

The chain uses TRBV6-5 and TRBJ2-3; D possibly corresponds to TRBD2 (6 bases). The germline CDR1 and CDR2 sequences are MNHEY and SVGAGI. V dropped 8 bases and J dropped 6 bases, with 12 bases sitting between them. This CDR3 is built from 12 residues. This chain's CDR3 is CASGGTFDTQYF. CDR3 nucleotide sequence: TGTGCCAGCGGCGGGACTTTCGATACGCAGTATTTT.

The rearrangement joins TRBV12-3 or TRBV12-4 to TRBJ2-7; the D gene is possibly TRBD2 (6 bases). CDR3 length: 12 residues. Between the trimmed V and J ends, which lost 5 bases and 6 bases, there was a span of 11 bases. The CDR3 here is CASSPYGGEQYF. Here the CDR3 DNA reads TGTGCCAGCAGTCCCTACGGGGGCGAGCAGTACTTC.

This clonotype occurred a few times. This sequence joins TRBV6-4 and TRBJ2-3, with 8 nucleotides matching TRBD2. V dropped 4 bases and J dropped 5; count of bases not matched to a gene: 5. Germline V gives CDR1 MRHNA, CDR2 SNTAGT. The CDR3 contains 14 residues. The CDR3 loop is CASSGGGTGDTQYF. CDR3 in DNA: TGTGCCAGCAGTGGCGGGGGGACGGGAGATACGCAGTATTTT.

CDR3 nucleotides: TGTGCCAGCACCCTTTTAGTAGGGGGTTATAGCAATCAGCCCCAGCATTTT. Amino acid sequence: CASTLLVGGYSNQPQHF. This chain joins TRBV12-3 or TRBV12-4 and TRBJ1-5, with D tentatively TRBD1 (6 bases). V was shortened by 7 bases and J by 0 bases, with 19 bases between the two germline ends. This CDR3 has 17 amino acids.

The chain employs TRBV7-2 and TRBJ2-1; D is ambiguous. The V end lost 4 bases, the J end lost 7 bases, and 8 bases lay between the germline ends. Per the germline V gene, CDR1 is SGHTA and CDR2 is FQGNSA. This CDR3 contains 12 residues. The CDR3 nucleotides read TGTGCCAGCAGCTCGTACGAGAATGAGCAGTTCTTC. It specifies CASSSYENEQFF.

This clonotype was seen a handful of times. The CDR3 sequence: CASSQSRAGRETQYF. CDR3 coding DNA: TGCGCCAGCAGCCAATCGCGAGCAGGTCGGGAGACCCAGTACTTC. The chain couples TRBV4-1 to TRBJ2-5, with unresolved D. Germline V CDR1 and CDR2: MGHRA, YSYEKL. Trimming took off 2 bases at V and 5 bases at J, with 15 bases between the two ends. The CDR3 is 15 amino acids.

This clonotype was detected only once. With a much larger clone just one base away, this may be a read error. The chain is built from TRBV12-3 or TRBV12-4 and TRBJ2-5; 7 bases map to TRBD1. Trimming took 6 bases from V and 4 from J; bases not matched to a gene: 8. The CDR3 loop spans 14 amino acids. This CDR3 is CASSQATGIETQYF. CDR3 nucleotide sequence: TGTGCCAGCAGCCAAGCGACAGGGATAGAGACCCAGTACTTC.

The table lists this clonotype with a count of one. This chain uses TRBV4-3 with TRBJ2-1, with no clear D. CDR1 LGHNA and CDR2 YSLEER come from the germline V gene. The CDR3 is 15 residues long. The V end was cut by 1 base, the J end by 7 bases, with 14 bases between. The CDR3 nucleotides read TGCGCCAGCAGCCAAGTCAGTCAGGTTCCTAATGAGCAGTTCTTC. Translation: CASSQVSQVPNEQFF.

This clonotype was seen ten or more times. The chain links TRBV4-2 to TRBJ2-3, with D perhaps assigned TRBD1 or TRBD2 (5 bases each). The CDR3 totals 16 residues. Trimming shortened V by 0 bases and J by 3 bases, and 13 bases separated the two germline ends. CDR1 is LGHNA, CDR2 YNFKEQ, per germline. CDR3 sequence: CASSQDLGGMTDTQYF. CDR3 bases: TGTGCCAGCAGCCAAGATCTTGGGGGAATGACAGATACGCAGTATTTT.

The gene calls are TRBV7-2 and TRBJ1-5; TRBD1 might be the D (5 bases). V gave up 6 bases and J gave up 4 bases, with 10 bases separating them. The length of the CDR3 is 13 residues. Germline V gene sequence: CDR1 SGHTA, CDR2 FQGNSA. The CDR3 sequence is CASRGRGNQPQHF. DNA for the CDR3: TGTGCCAGCAGGGGGCGGGGTAATCAGCCCCAGCATTTT.

The chain is built from TRBV2 and TRBJ2-4; TRBD1 might be the D (5 bases). The DNA matches TRBJ2-5 better at its end, which makes the J call doubtful. Germline V gene lookup returns CDR1 SNHLY and CDR2 FYNNEI. The CDR3 is 15 amino acids. The DNA of the CDR3 is TGTGCCAGCAGGCTGACAGTCTCGACCCAAGAGACCCAGTACTTC. Its protein product is CASRLTVSTQETQYF.